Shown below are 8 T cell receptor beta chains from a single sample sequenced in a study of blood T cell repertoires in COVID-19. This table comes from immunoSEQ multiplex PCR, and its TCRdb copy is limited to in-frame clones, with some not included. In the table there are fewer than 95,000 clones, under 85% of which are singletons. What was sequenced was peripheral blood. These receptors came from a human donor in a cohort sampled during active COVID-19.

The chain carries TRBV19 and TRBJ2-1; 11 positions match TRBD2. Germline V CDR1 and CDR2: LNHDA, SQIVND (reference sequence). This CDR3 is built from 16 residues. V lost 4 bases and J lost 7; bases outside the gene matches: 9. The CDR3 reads CASSKIAGGPWNEQFF. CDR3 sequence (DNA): TGTGCCAGTAGTAAAATAGCGGGGGGGCCGTGGAATGAGCAGTTCTTC. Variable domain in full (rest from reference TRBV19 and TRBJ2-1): DGGITQSPKYLFRKEGQNVTLSCEQNLNHDAMYWYRQDPGQGLRLIYYSQIVNDFQKGDIAEGYSVSREKKESFPLTVTSAQKNPTAFYLCASSKIAGGPWNEQFFGPGTRLTVL.

The CDR3 bases are TGTGCCATCAGTGAGTCGGGCAGATCCAATGAGCAGTTCTTC. Encoded protein: CAISESGRSNEQFF. The chain uses TRBV10-3 and TRBJ2-1, with unresolved D. With 0 bases removed from V and 6 bases from J, the gap between germline ends came to 9 bases. Germline V gives CDR1 ENHRY, CDR2 SYGVKD. The CDR3 is 14 residues long.

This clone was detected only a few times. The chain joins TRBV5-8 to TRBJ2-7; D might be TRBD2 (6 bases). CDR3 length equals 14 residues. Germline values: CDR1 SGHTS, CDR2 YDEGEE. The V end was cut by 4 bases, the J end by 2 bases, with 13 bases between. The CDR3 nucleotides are TGTGCCAGCAGCCCAACCGGGGGTACCTACGAGCAGTACTTC. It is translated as CASSPTGGTYEQYF.

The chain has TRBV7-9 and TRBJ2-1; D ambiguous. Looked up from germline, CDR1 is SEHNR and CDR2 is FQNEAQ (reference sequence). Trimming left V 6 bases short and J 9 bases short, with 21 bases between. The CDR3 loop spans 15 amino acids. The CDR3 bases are TGTGCCAGCAGTTATACAGATCCCTTCCCCGTTGAGCAGTTCTTC. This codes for CASSYTDPFPVEQFF. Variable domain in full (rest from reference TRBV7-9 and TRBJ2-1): DTGVSQNPRHKITKRGQNVTFRCDPISEHNRLYWYRQTLGQGPEFLTYFQNEAQLEKSRLLSDRFSAERPKGSFSTLEIQRTEQGDSAMYLCASSYTDPFPVEQFFGPGTRLTVL.

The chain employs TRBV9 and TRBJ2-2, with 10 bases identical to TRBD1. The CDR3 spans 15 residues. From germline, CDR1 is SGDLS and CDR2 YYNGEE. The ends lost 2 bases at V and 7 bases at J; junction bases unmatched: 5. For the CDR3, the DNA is TGTGCCAGCAGCGTCGGGACAGGGGATGGCGGGGAGCTGTTTTTT. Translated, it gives CASSVGTGDGGELFF. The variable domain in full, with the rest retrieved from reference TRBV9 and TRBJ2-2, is DSGVTQTPKHLITATGQRVTLRCSPRSGDLSVYWYQQSLDQGLQFLIQYYNGEERAKGNILERFSAQQFPDLHSELNLSSLELGDSALYFCASSVGTGDGGELFFGEGSRLTVL.

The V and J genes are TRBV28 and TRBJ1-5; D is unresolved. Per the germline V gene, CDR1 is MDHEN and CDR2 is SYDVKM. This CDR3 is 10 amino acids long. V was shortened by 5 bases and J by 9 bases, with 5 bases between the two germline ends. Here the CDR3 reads CASSHRPQHF. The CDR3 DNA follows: TGTGCCAGCAGTCACAGGCCCCAGCATTTT.

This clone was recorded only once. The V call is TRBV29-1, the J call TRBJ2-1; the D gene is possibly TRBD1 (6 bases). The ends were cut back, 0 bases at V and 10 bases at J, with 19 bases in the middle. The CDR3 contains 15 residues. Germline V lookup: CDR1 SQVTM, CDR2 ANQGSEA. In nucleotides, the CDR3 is TGCAGCGTTGAAGATCTAGGGACAAGTATTTTCGAGCAGTTCTTC. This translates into CSVEDLGTSIFEQFF.

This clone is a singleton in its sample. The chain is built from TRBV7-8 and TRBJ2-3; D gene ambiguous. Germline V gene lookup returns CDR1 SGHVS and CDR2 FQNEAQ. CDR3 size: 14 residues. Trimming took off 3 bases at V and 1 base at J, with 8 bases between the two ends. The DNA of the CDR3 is TGTGCCAGCAGCTTGTCCTCTGGCACAGATACGCAGTATTTT. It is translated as CASSLSSGTDTQYF.